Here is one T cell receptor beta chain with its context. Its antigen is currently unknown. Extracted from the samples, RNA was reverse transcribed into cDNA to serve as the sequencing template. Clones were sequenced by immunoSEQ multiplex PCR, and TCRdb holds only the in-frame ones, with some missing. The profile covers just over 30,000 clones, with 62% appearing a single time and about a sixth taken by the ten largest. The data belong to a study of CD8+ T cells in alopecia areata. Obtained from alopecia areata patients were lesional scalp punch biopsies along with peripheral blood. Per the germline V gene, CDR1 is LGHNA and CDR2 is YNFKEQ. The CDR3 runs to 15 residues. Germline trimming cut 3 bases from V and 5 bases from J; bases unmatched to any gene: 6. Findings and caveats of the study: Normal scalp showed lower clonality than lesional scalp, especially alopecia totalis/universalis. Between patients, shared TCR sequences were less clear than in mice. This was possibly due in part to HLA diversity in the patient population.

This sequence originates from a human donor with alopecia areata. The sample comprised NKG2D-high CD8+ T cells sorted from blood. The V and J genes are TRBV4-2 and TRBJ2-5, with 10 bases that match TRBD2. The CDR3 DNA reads TGTGCCAGCAGCCAGGAAGCGGGGGGGCTGGAGACCCAGTACTTC. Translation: CASSQEAGGLETQYF.